A few counts support the clone carrying this T cell receptor (beta chain). Its antigen is not identified. This entry is derived from a study of T cell repertoires in cytomegalovirus infection. On the study more broadly: Indications of both CMV infection and matching HLA type were provided by public TCR beta signatures.

TCRdb re-called the reads with MiXCR, one entry per CDR3 protein. Among 400,000 or so distinct CDR3 sequences, 25% to 40% were seen once, and the ten largest hold about 13%. V was pared by 4 bases and J by 9 bases, with 13 bases between. CDR3 length: 14 amino acids. The germline V gene has CDR1 SGHAT and CDR2 FQNNGV. Findings and caveats of the study: There were HLA-C-restricted CMV-specific TCR beta clonotypes dominating the ex vivo response. Cumulative frequency (of public TCR beta family members) identified carriers of CMV plus the relevant HLA.

Source material: PBMCs. The chain carries TRBV11-2 and TRBJ1-6, with D tentatively TRBD1 (5 bases). The source is a human donor in good health (CMV status not recorded). Some clones in this sample may be carry-over from other donors' samples. The CDR3 DNA is TGTGCCAGCAGCTCTCAGGGTTGGGGTTCACCCCTCCACTTT. Amino acids: CASSSQGWGSPLHF.